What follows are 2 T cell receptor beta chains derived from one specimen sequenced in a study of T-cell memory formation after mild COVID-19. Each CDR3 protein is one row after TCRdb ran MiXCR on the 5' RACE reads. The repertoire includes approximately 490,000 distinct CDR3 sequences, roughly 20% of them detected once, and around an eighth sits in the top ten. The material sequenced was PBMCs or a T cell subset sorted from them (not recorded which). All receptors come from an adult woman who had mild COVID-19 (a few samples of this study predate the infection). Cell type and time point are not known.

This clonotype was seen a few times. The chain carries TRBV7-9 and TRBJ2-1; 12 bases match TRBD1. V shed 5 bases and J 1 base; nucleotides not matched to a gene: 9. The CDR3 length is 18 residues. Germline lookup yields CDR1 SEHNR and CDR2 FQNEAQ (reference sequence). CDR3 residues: CASSAGDRGPLSYNEQFF. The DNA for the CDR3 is TGTGCCAGCAGCGCGGGGGACAGGGGGCCGTTATCCTACAATGAGCAGTTCTTC. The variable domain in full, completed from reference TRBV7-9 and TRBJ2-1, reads DTGVSQNPRHKITKRGQNVTFRCDPISEHNRLYWYRQTLGQGPEFLTYFQNEAQLEKSRLLSDRFSAERPKGSFSTLEIQRTEQGDSAMYLCASSAGDRGPLSYNEQFFGPGTRLTVL.

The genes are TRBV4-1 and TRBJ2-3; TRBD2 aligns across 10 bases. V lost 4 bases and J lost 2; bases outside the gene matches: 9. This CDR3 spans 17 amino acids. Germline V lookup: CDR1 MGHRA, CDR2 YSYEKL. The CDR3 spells CASSPERAGGNTDTQYF. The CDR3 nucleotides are TGCGCCAGCAGCCCAGAGAGAGCGGGGGGGAACACAGATACGCAGTATTTT.